These 10 T cell receptor beta chains share one sample of origin, sequenced in a study of T cells expressing NK-cell markers (dated by TCRdb to the early 2020s). Library prep was done by 5' RACE. Instrument used: Illumina HiSeq 2000. TCRdb reprocessed the reads and provides one entry for every CDR3 protein sequence; no DNA is given. The sample's table covers about 21,000 distinct CDR3 sequences. Jointly, the top ten make up 50% to 60% of the sample. The sequenced sample was blood T cells: a sorted CD56 or NKG2C T cell subset, CD4+ or CD8+ T cells, or bulk PBMC T cells (not recorded which). The receptor set was obtained from a man aged 18-75 years in good health.

The chain is built from TRBV6-1 and TRBJ1-4; with no DNA, the TCRdb D assignment of TRBD1 cannot be verified. Germline values: CDR1 MNHNS, CDR2 SASEGT. This CDR3 contains 12 residues. CDR3 amino acids: CASSERGEKLFF.

J is TRBJ1-4 and V is TRBV11-2; TCRdb selects TRBD1, and the lack of DNA leaves this call unchecked. CDR3 length: 15 amino acids. Germline-derived CDR1 and CDR2 are SGHAT and FQNNGV. The CDR3 region is CASSSEGQRNEKLFF.

J is TRBJ2-7 and V is TRBV20-1; the TRBD1 assignment by TCRdb is unverifiable without DNA. Per germline, CDR1 DFQATT and CDR2 SNEGSKA (reference sequence). This CDR3 is built from 12 residues. The CDR3: CSARERRGEQYF.

The chain is built from TRBV12-3 or TRBV12-4 and TRBJ2-1; no DNA is available, so the TRBD1 call from TCRdb remains unchecked. CDR3 length: 15 residues. Here the CDR3 reads CASSLAGGSYNEQFF.

The rearrangement links TRBV6-2 or TRBV6-3 to TRBJ2-7. The CDR3 is made up of 21 amino acids. Looked up from germline, CDR1 is MNHEY and CDR2 is SVGEGT. The CDR3 region is CASSPSFISGGVFKSFSEQYF.

The CDR3 sequence is CASSDSVADRGTGELFF. The gene calls are TRBV6-4 and TRBJ2-2; TCRdb designates TRBD1, a call that cannot be tested without DNA. CDR1 and CDR2 (germline): MRHNA, SNTAGT. The CDR3 covers 17 residues.

The V gene is TRBV30, the J gene TRBJ2-1. Per germline, CDR1 GTSNPN and CDR2 SVGIG (reference sequence). The CDR3 totals 11 residues. This chain's CDR3 is CAWRGYNEQFF.

The rearrangement links TRBV19 to TRBJ1-5; no DNA is available, so the TRBD1 call from TCRdb remains unchecked. Germline V gene lookup returns CDR1 LNHDA and CDR2 SQIVND (reference sequence). The CDR3 extends over 15 amino acids. The CDR3: CASRLLGGAAQPQHF.

This sequence joins TRBV11-2 and TRBJ2-5; without DNA, the TCRdb call of TRBD1 cannot be checked. Germline assignment: CDR1 SGHAT and CDR2 FQNNGV. The CDR3 totals 14 residues. This chain's CDR3 is CASSKGQAQETQYF.

The rearrangement uses TRBV20-1 and TRBJ2-5; TCRdb calls TRBD2, which cannot be checked without DNA. The germline CDR1 and CDR2 sequences are DFQATT and SNEGSKA (reference sequence). The length of the CDR3 is 14 residues. CDR3 amino acids: CSARASGRVETQYF.